One sample yielded the 6 T cell receptor beta chains listed below, sequenced in a study of identical twins. TCRdb used MiXCR to reprocess the 5' RACE reads, holding one entry per CDR3 protein. The data show some 500,000 distinct CDR3 sequences, 13% to 15% seen once. The same data also went into a second study, on yellow fever vaccine responses in identical twins.

Sequenced input: CD4+ T cells sorted from blood. The receptors stem from a woman aged 18-29 years in good health.

The chain recombines TRBV15 with TRBJ2-4; 7 nucleotides line up with TRBD2. Trimming removed 1 base from V and 6 bases from J; junction bases left unmatched: 6. Germline-derived CDR1 and CDR2 are LNHNV and YYDKDF (reference sequence). The CDR3 extends over 15 amino acids. The CDR3: CATSRGGGFPNIQYF. Written as DNA, the CDR3 is TGTGCCACCAGCAGAGGGGGGGGTTTCCCAAACATTCAGTACTTC.

This clonotype was observed a few times. The chain couples TRBV6-1 to TRBJ2-1; 11 nucleotides agree with TRBD2. The V gene end was trimmed by 6 bases and the J gene end by 4 bases; junction bases not matched to a gene: 8. CDR3 length: 16 amino acids. Germline V gene data show CDR1 as MNHNS and CDR2 as SASEGT. CDR3 in DNA: TGTGCCAGCAGCGGGTTCCTAGCGGGGGGTTACAATGAGCAGTTCTTC. It translates to CASSGFLAGGYNEQFF.

The chain links TRBV6-1 to TRBJ2-1; D unresolved. Germline CDR1 and CDR2: MNHNS and SASEGT. CDR3 length: 15 amino acids. V lost 6 bases and J lost 4, with 16 bases in between. The CDR3 DNA is TGTGCCAGCAGAAAGACCAAGGACGTATACAATGAGCAGTTCTTC. Protein: CASRKTKDVYNEQFF.

This clonotype was recorded a few times. The chain links TRBV5-6 to TRBJ2-5; D might be TRBD1 or TRBD2, each matching 5 bases. This CDR3 has 15 residues. V was pared by 4 bases and J by 5 bases, with 18 bases between. Germline CDR1 reads SGHDT; CDR2 reads YYEEEE. CDR3 loop: CASSAGTRPFETQYF. For the CDR3, the DNA is TGTGCCAGCAGCGCCGGGACGAGACCGTTTGAGACCCAGTACTTC.

This clonotype was observed a handful of times. The chain employs TRBV7-2 and TRBJ2-1; D gene unclear. CDR3 size: 15 residues. The ends were cut back, 4 bases at V and 4 bases at J, with 14 bases in the middle. CDR1 and CDR2 (germline): SGHTA, FQGNSA. The CDR3 loop reads CASSSPRTVYNEQFF. CDR3 bases: TGTGCCAGCAGCTCACCCCGGACGGTTTACAATGAGCAGTTCTTC. Complete variable domain (other parts from reference TRBV7-2 and TRBJ2-1): GAGVSQSPSNKVTEKGKDVELRCDPISGHTALYWYRQSLGQGLEFLIYFQGNSAPDKSGLPSDRFSAERTGGSVSTLTIQRTQQEDSAVYLCASSSPRTVYNEQFFGPGTRLTVL.

CDR3 bases: TGCAGTGCTAGAGATCTCATGAGACAGGGAGGTTCGGATACGCAGTATTTT. Protein: CSARDLMRQGGSDTQYF. The gene calls are TRBV20-1 and TRBJ2-3; D may be TRBD1 (7 bases). Germline V gene sequence: CDR1 DFQATT, CDR2 SNEGSKA (reference sequence). The CDR3 sequence is 17 residues long. Trimming cost V 0 bases and J 6 bases, with 22 bases left between them.